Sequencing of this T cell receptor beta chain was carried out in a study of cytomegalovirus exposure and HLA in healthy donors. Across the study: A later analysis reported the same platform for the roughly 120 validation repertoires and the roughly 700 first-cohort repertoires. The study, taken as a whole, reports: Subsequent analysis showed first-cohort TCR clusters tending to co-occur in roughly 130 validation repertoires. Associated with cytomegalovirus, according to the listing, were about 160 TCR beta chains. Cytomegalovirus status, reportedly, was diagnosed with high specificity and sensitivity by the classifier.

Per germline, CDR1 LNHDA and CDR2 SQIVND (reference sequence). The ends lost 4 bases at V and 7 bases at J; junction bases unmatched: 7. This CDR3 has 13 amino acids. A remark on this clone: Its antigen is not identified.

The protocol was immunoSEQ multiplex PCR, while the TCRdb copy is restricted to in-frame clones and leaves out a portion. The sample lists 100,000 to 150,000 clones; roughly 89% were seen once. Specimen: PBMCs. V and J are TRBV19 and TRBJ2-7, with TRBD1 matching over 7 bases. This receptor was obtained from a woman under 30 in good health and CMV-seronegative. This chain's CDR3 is CASSTTTGSEQYF. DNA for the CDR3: TGTGCCAGTAGTACCACGACAGGGTCTGAGCAGTACTTC.